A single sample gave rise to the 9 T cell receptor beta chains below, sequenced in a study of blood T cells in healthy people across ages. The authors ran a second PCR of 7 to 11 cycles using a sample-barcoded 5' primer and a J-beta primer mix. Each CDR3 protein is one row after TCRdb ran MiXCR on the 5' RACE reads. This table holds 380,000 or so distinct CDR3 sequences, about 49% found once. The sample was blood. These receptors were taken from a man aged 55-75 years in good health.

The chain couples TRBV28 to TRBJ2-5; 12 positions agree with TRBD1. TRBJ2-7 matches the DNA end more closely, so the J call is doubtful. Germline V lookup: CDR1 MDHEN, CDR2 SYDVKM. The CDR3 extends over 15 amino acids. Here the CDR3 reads CASSLGTGGLDEQYF. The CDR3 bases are TGTGCCAGCAGTTTAGGGACAGGGGGCCTCGACGAGCAGTACTTC.

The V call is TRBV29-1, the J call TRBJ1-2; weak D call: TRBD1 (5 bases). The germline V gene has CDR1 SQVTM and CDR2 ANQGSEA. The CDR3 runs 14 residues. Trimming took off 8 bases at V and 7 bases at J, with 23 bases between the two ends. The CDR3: CSSFSGAGLGGYTF. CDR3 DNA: TGCAGCTCTTTTAGCGGGGCGGGTCTAGGTGGCTACACCTTC.

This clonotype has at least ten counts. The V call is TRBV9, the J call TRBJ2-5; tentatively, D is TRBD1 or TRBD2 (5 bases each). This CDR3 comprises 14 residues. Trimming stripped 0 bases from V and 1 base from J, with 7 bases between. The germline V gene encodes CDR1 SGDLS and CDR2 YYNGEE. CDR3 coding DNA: TGTGCCAGCAGCGTAGGGGGGACCCAAGAGACCCAGTACTTC. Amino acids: CASSVGGTQETQYF.

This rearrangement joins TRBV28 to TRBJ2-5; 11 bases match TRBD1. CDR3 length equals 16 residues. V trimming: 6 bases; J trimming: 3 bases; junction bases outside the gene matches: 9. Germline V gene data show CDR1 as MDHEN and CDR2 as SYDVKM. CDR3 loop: CASSPSGTGGEETQYF. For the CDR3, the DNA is TGTGCCAGCAGCCCCTCCGGGACAGGGGGGGAAGAGACCCAGTACTTC.

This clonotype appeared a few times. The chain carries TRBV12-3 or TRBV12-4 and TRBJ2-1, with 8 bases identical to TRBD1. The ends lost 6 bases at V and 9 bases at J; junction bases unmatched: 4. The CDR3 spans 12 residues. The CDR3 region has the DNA TGTGCCAGCAGAGCGGACAGGGCTGAGCAGTTCTTC. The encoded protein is CASRADRAEQFF.

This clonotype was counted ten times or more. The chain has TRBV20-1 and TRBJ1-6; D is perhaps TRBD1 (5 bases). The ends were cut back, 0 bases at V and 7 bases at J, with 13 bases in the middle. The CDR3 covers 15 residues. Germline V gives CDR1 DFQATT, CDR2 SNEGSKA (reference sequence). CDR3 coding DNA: TGCAGTGCTAGAGATCAACAAGGGGTGAATTCACCCCTCCACTTT. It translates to CSARDQQGVNSPLHF.

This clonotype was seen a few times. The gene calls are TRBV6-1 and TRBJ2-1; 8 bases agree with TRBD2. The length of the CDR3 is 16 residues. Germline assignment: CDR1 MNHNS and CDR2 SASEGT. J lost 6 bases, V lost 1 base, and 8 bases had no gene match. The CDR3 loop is CASSEGDGRARNEQFF. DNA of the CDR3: TGTGCCAGCAGTGAAGGCGACGGGAGGGCCCGCAATGAGCAGTTCTTC.

The CDR3 nucleotides are TGTGCCAGCAGCCCGCACAGACAGGGACTGGCGGGAGGGTTTGAGCAGTACTTC. Its translation: CASSPHRQGLAGGFEQYF. The chain carries TRBV7-2 and TRBJ2-7, with 9 bases fitting TRBD2. Losses at the gene ends were 5 bases for V and 7 bases for J; bases not matched to a gene: 21. Germline V CDR1 and CDR2: SGHTA, FQGNSA. The CDR3 has 18 amino acids. The entire variable domain, with the rest obtained from reference TRBV7-2 and TRBJ2-7, is as follows: GAGVSQSPSNKVTEKGKDVELRCDPISGHTALYWYRQSLGQGLEFLIYFQGNSAPDKSGLPSDRFSAERTGGSVSTLTIQRTQQEDSAVYLCASSPHRQGLAGGFEQYFGPGTRLTVT.

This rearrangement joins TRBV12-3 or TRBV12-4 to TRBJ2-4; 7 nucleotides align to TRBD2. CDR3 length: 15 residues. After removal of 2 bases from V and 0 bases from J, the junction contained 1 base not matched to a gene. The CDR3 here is CASSLLAGAKNIQYF. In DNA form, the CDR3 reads TGTGCCAGCAGTTTATTAGCGGGAGCCAAAAACATTCAGTACTTC.